This TCR beta chain was identified during a study of shared clonotypes between healthy human individuals. Study at large: Each donor contributed plates that comprised three CD4 naive, three CD4 memory, two CD8 naive and one CD8 memory.

Sequencing used immunoSEQ multiplex PCR; TCRdb keeps in-frame clones, though not all of them. The sample has 550,000 to 850,000 clones, approximately 79% seen once. V lost 3 bases and J 7 bases, leaving 9 bases between the germline ends. Germline CDR1 and CDR2: SNHLY and FYNNEI. The CDR3 extends over 12 amino acids. The specimen was memory CD4+ T cells sorted from blood. The subset here: CD45RA-negative fraction. The genes are TRBV2 and TRBJ1-2; a weak D match, TRBD1 (5 bases). The source is a woman in her thirties in good health. The DNA for the CDR3 is TGTGCCAGCAGTGATAGGGGTGGTGGCTACACCTTC. Translating it yields CASSDRGGGYTF.